This T cell receptor (beta chain) was sequenced in a study of shared clonotypes between healthy human individuals. About this clone itself: Its matching antigen is unknown.

Broader study findings: Sequencing depth was expected to affect clonotype sharing among donors. With a handful of donors compared, 4.5% to 6.5% of naive CD4 clonotypes were shared.

The CDR3 covers 17 residues. The trim removed 0 bases at V and 1 base at J, leaving 3 bases unmatched. Using immunoSEQ multiplex PCR, the repertoire was profiled, and TCRdb retains in-frame clones only, with some absent. Among millions of clones listed, 90% to 95% were seen once. This sequence joins TRBV23-1 and TRBJ2-2, with 9 bases lining up with TRBD2. TRBV23-1 is placed among ORFs of uncertain function. This TCR derives from a man in his late teens or twenties in good health. Sequencing was performed on naive CD4+ T cells sorted from blood. Subset: CD45RA+ positively selected. This chain's CDR3 is CASSQSRAGGNTGELFF. The CDR3 DNA reads TGCGCCAGCAGTCAATCGCGAGCGGGGGGGAACACCGGGGAGCTGTTTTTT.